The rows below give T cell receptor beta chains drawn from one sample of a study of T and B cells in COVID-19 patients. TCRdb re-analysed the multiplex PCR reads in MiXCR, keeping a single row per CDR3 protein. Of more than 9,000 distinct CDR3 sequences listed, approximately 29% are singletons. Sequencing was carried out using blood. The receptors originated from a human donor who had recovered from COVID-19. Both conserved end residues are part of each CDR3. A D gene is named only where the DNA matches it firmly. Clone sizes are given selectively: once, few, many, or a class where the clone is expanded.

TRBJ2-5,few,TRBV20-1,TRBD2,TGCAGTGCTAGAGAATGGCTAGCGGGACGTGGGGCCCAGTACTTC,CSAREWLAGRGAQYF
TRBJ2-1,-,TRBV5-6,-,TGTGCCAGCAGCTTAGACCCTTCCTACAATGAGCAGTTCTTC,CASSLDPSYNEQFF
TRBJ2-1,-,TRBV12-3/TRBV12-4,-,TGTGCCAGCAGCCCTTTCAGCGGCACCAGTCTTAAAAATGAGCAGTTCTTC,CASSPFSGTSLKNEQFF
TRBJ2-1,few,TRBV6-6,TRBD2,TGTGCCAGCAACGGACTAGCGGGCAATGAGCAGTTCTTC,CASNGLAGNEQFF
TRBJ2-7,few,TRBV6-1,-,TGTGCCAGCAGCCCGGGACCCCTCTACGAGCAGTACTTC,CASSPGPLYEQYF
TRBJ1-1,-,TRBV6-5,-,TGTGCCAGCAGCCCACAGGGAAAGGATGAAGCTTTCTTT,CASSPQGKDEAFF
TRBJ2-2,-,TRBV30,-,TGTGCCTGGAACGCCGCCATACGTGACACCGAGGAGCTGTTTTTT,CAWNAAIRDTEELFF
TRBJ1-2,medium-sized,TRBV19,-,TGTGCCAGTAGTCCGTACGTAAGTGGCGGTAACTATGGCTACACCTTC,CASSPYVSGGNYGYTF
TRBJ2-3,-,TRBV12-3/TRBV12-4,TRBD2,TGTGCCAGCAGTATTAGCGGGAGAGGGATTGTGGCAGATACGCAGTATTTT,CASSISGRGIVADTQYF
TRBJ2-7,many,TRBV27,TRBD2,TGTGCCAGCAGTTCGTTGGCGGGGGGAGAGGACGAGCAGTACTTC,CASSSLAGGEDEQYF
TRBJ2-1,-,TRBV20-1,TRBD2,TGCAGTGCTAGGATGACTAGCGGGAGGGCCCGGGGGTCCTACAATGAGCAGTTCTTC,CSARMTSGRARGSYNEQFF
TRBJ2-2,few,TRBV5-4,TRBD2,TGTGCCAGCAGCTCAGGACTAGCGGGAGCTACCGGGGAGCTGTTTTTT,CASSSGLAGATGELFF
TRBJ2-2,many,TRBV12-3/TRBV12-4,-,TGTGCCAGCACCATCTCGGGGACGACCGGGGAGCTGTTTTTT,CASTISGTTGELFF
TRBJ2-7,once,TRBV7-4,-,TGTGCCAGCAGCCATCAATCCGGGACCTCCTACGAGCAGTACTTC,CASSHQSGTSYEQYF
TRBJ2-3,-,TRBV20-1,-,TGCAGTGCTAGCGGGCAGGGCACAGATACGCAGTATTTT,CSASGQGTDTQYF
TRBJ2-1,-,TRBV24-1,-,TGTGCCACCAGTGACCCTACAGGGTGGGATTGGAATGAGCAGTTCTTC,CATSDPTGWDWNEQFF
TRBJ1-1,medium-sized,TRBV29-1,-,TGCAGCGCTCTCCGGCCGTTCACTGAAGCTTTCTTT,CSALRPFTEAFF
TRBJ1-2,-,TRBV30,-,TGTGCCTGGAGTGTGTTGGCGCGACAGACCTTC,CAWSVLARQTF
TRBJ2-7,medium-sized,TRBV19,-,TGTGCCAGTAGTAGTCCGGGCCACTTCTCCCACGAGCAGTACTTC,CASSSPGHFSHEQYF
TRBJ2-5,few,TRBV12-3/TRBV12-4,-,TGTGCCAGCAGTTTAGGAGGAGGAGGAGAGACCCAGTACTTC,CASSLGGGGETQYF
TRBJ2-1,medium-sized,TRBV5-5,TRBD1,TGTGCCAGCAGCTTGGGGGACAGTAGGAATGAGCAGTTCTTC,CASSLGDSRNEQFF
TRBJ2-3,-,TRBV5-6,TRBD2,TGCGCCAGCAGCCGAGGACTAGCGGGAGGAAAAGCTAGCACAGATACGCAGTATTTT,CASSRGLAGGKASTDTQYF
TRBJ1-4,medium-sized,TRBV29-1,-,TGCAGCGTTGAAGGCCCAGGTGAAAAACTGTTTTTT,CSVEGPGEKLFF
TRBJ2-7,medium-sized,TRBV19,-,TGTGCCAGTAGTATAGGTTCCTACGAGCAGTACTTC,CASSIGSYEQYF
TRBJ2-5,few,TRBV6-5,TRBD1,TGTGCCAGCAGTTACGGGGGGACAGGGCTGGAGACCCAGTACTTC,CASSYGGTGLETQYF
TRBJ1-5,few,TRBV6-5,-,TGTGCCAGCAGCCCGTTTAGGGGGAGGGGCAATCAGCCCCAGCATTTT,CASSPFRGRGNQPQHF
TRBJ2-3,medium-sized,TRBV12-3/TRBV12-4,-,TGTGCCAGCACCGGACAGAGCACAGATACGCAGTATTTT,CASTGQSTDTQYF
TRBJ2-4,-,TRBV12-3/TRBV12-4,-,TGTGCCAGCAGCCTTGGAACAGGGAATCGAGCCAAAAACATTCAGTACTTC,CASSLGTGNRAKNIQYF
TRBJ2-2,once,TRBV6-5,TRBD2,TGTGCCAGCAGAACCAGCGGGAGGGGCACCGGGGAGCTGTTTTTT,CASRTSGRGTGELFF
TRBJ2-2,many,TRBV6-2/TRBV6-3,TRBD2,TGTGCCAGCAGCCGACCGACTAGCGGGAGTCAGACCGGGGAGCTGTTTTTT,CASSRPTSGSQTGELFF
TRBJ2-5,-,TRBV6-4,-,TGTGCCAGCAGTGACGATTGGGGAGAGACCCAGTACTTC,CASSDDWGETQYF
TRBJ1-1,few,TRBV12-3/TRBV12-4,TRBD1,TGTGCCAGCAGTTTACAGGGGGTGGGTACTGAAGCTTTCTTT,CASSLQGVGTEAFF
TRBJ2-7,many,TRBV6-5,-,TGTGCCACCGAAAGTGGAGTTTCCGAGCAGTACTTC,CATESGVSEQYF
TRBJ2-7,few,TRBV4-3,TRBD2,TGCGCCAGCAGCCGGGGACTAGCGGGGGGTGAGCAGTACTTC,CASSRGLAGGEQYF
TRBJ1-2,-,TRBV5-6,-,TGTGCCAGCACCCGTCCGACAGCGAACTCCTATGGCTACACCTTC,CASTRPTANSYGYTF
TRBJ2-3,medium-sized,TRBV19,TRBD2,TGTGCGAGCGGGAGGGCCAGGGATACGCAGTATTTT,CASGRARDTQYF
TRBJ2-4,-,TRBV7-2,-,TGTGCCAGCAGCCAGGAGCGCAGTCAAGCCAAAAACATTCAGTACTTC,CASSQERSQAKNIQYF
TRBJ2-1,-,TRBV11-3,TRBD2,TGTGCCAGCAGCTTAGGGGCGGGAGGCGAGCAGTTCTTC,CASSLGAGGEQFF
TRBJ1-4,few,TRBV6-5,-,TGTGCCAGCAGCCCCGGGCCGAGAAAACTGTTTTTT,CASSPGPRKLFF
TRBJ1-5,-,TRBV12-3/TRBV12-4,-,TGTGCTAGTGGTTTGCCTGATGGAGGGCAGCCCCAGCATTTT,CASGLPDGGQPQHF
TRBJ1-4,few,TRBV27,-,TGTGCCAGCAGCCTACTTGGGCAGGGTAGAATGCAAGAAAAACTGTTTTTT,CASSLLGQGRMQEKLFF